The clone carrying this TCR beta chain was seen a handful of times. What it recognizes is unknown. The data are from a study of T-cell reconstitution after alpha-beta-depleted transplantation in children. Study observations and caveats: Counts and diversity of T cells one year after transplant came mostly from newly produced T cells. Reportedly, alpha-beta T cells present about two months post-transplant originated from several hundred expanded clones of graft origin. Surviving recipient T cells and intrathymic progenitors accounted for some patients' high TCRbeta diversity at day 60.

The TCRbeta library was prepared with unique molecular identifiers. TCRdb processed the PCR reads anew with MiXCR; each CDR3 protein has one entry. The sample consists of some 150,000 distinct CDR3 sequences, around 10% of them appearing once. The germline gives CDR1 LGHNT, CDR2 FRNRAP. The CDR3 consists of 16 residues. The trim removed 2 bases at V and 0 bases at J, leaving 5 bases unmatched. The chain is built from TRBV12-5 and TRBJ2-3, with 7 bases identical to TRBD1. The sequence was collected from a female patient between 2 and 15 years old who had a stem cell transplant for congenital amegakaryocytic thrombocytopenia, so the T cells may come from the graft donor. The sequencing here drew on PBMCs, mostly from graft donor cells, taken 180 days after TCRalphabeta/CD19-depleted stem cell transplant. For the CDR3, the DNA is TGTGCTAGTGGTTTGCCCGAGGGGGCTAGCACAGATACGCAGTATTTT. Amino acid sequence: CASGLPEGASTDTQYF.